This entry features one T cell receptor (beta chain) sequence. This clonotype was picked up many times. This clone's antigen is unknown. Base-call qualities are not available, and no considerably larger clone is one nucleotide away. From cysteine to phenylalanine, the CDR3 is 16 amino acids long. Only the CDR3 region is kept as DNA, spanning 48 bases read in frame from base 1. As encoded in the germline V gene, CDR1 is MDHEN while CDR2 is SYDVKM. V loses 8 bases of germline sequence and J loses 2 bases, and the interval between the two ends is 19 bases. This specimen's treatment or condition label, per the study, means: allogeneic hematopoietic cell transplantation with graft depleted of TCRalphabeta T cells and CD19 B cells. The children who served as transplant recipients had been given grafts of TCRalphabeta/CD19-depleted allogeneic hematopoietic cells. The source of the sample is a study of T-cell reconstitution after alpha-beta-depleted transplantation in children (dated by TCRdb to the mid-2010s). As for the study more broadly: The study quantitatively tracked T-cell immune reconstitution after TCRalphabeta/CD19-depleted allogeneic hematopoietic cell transplantation in children using TCR repertoire profiling. The research as a whole found: Over the following months the frequencies of hyperexpanded clones went down, and after one year T-cell counts and TCRbeta diversity were mostly credited to newly produced T cells. In some patients, the high TCRbeta diversity seen at day 60 was put down to recipient T cells and intrathymic progenitors that had survived conditioning. The apparently early recovery of alphabetaT-cell counts about two months after transplant reportedly depended on only several hundred rapidly expanded clones that came from non-depleted graft cells.

Library method: PCR. Sequencing took place on an Illumina HiSeq 2500. TCR libraries were prepared with molecular barcoding, using unique molecular identifiers to normalize TCRbeta repertoire quantification. Clones were called with MiXCR by TCRdb after fastp trimmed the public reads at Q25, and only in-frame beta chains were retained. CDR3 protein duplicates are merged, each entry listing the most common genes and DNA. The sample table holds around 300,000 distinct CDR3 sequences, of which roughly 9.1% were seen once. 7.5% of the sample comes from the top ten. This TCR came from a boy in the first two years of life with acute myeloid leukemia, due to receive a stem cell transplant. Sequenced here: PBMCs, sampled before TCRalphabeta/CD19-depleted stem cell transplant. The chain couples TRBV28 to TRBJ2-1, with the D gene uncertain. The DNA sequence is TGTGCCAGCGTACCCCTCAGTGGCCCCACCTACAATGAGCAGTTCTTC. Its coded protein is CASVPLSGPTYNEQFF.